The 20 T cell receptor beta chains in this list originate from one sample, sequenced in a study of blood T cells in healthy people across ages. Primers used in a second PCR of about 6 to 11 cycles were a sample-barcoded 5' primer and a J-beta primer mix. One entry per CDR3 protein, called by TCRdb with MiXCR from the 5' RACE reads. The top ten clones hold less than 20% of a sample with about 650,000 distinct CDR3 sequences, about 34% of them seen once. Sequenced sample: blood. These receptor sequences come from a woman of 80 years or more in good health.

The chain combines TRBV27 with TRBJ1-2; TRBD1 aligns across 7 bases. This CDR3 comprises 16 residues. After removal of 8 bases from V and 5 bases from J, the junction contained 17 bases not matched to a gene. The germline gives CDR1 MNHEY, CDR2 SMNVEV (reference sequence). CDR3 DNA sequence: TGTGCCAGCTTACCAACCCCACGAGGGGGCAGTTATGGCTACACCTTC. Protein sequence: CASLPTPRGGSYGYTF.

This clonotype was detected a few times. The genes are TRBV14 and TRBJ2-1, with a tentative D call TRBD2 (7 bases). The V gene's germline CDR1 is SGHDN and CDR2 FVKESK. Trimming took off 3 bases at V and 4 bases at J, with 22 bases between the two ends. The CDR3 is made up of 18 amino acids. The CDR3 sequence is CASSHLPWAGAPYNEQFF. The CDR3 region has the DNA TGTGCCAGCAGCCACCTACCTTGGGCGGGGGCCCCTTACAATGAGCAGTTCTTC. The variable domain in full, with the rest retrieved from reference TRBV14 and TRBJ2-1, is EAGVTQFPSHSVIEKGQTVTLRCDPISGHDNLYWYRRVMGKEIKFLLHFVKESKQDESGMPNNRFLAERTGGTYSTLKVQPAELEDSGVYFCASSHLPWAGAPYNEQFFGPGTRLTVL.

This clonotype was recorded at least ten times. The chain recombines TRBV12-3 or TRBV12-4 with TRBJ1-2; D possibly corresponds to TRBD1 (5 bases). The CDR3 contains 14 residues. Trimming pared 3 bases from V and 8 bases from J, leaving 16 bases between. CDR3 sequence: CASSLGRGLIGYTF. CDR3 bases: TGTGCCAGCAGTTTGGGACGGGGCCTTATCGGCTACACCTTC.

The chain employs TRBV3-1 and TRBJ1-1; possible D gene TRBD1, 5 bases. With 0 bases removed from V and 6 bases from J, the gap between germline ends came to 17 bases. Germline lookup yields CDR1 LGHDT and CDR2 YNNKEL (reference sequence). The CDR3 loop spans 16 amino acids. This CDR3 is CASSQDRRGPGAEAFF. CDR3 bases: TGTGCCAGCAGCCAAGATCGGCGGGGACCCGGCGCTGAAGCTTTCTTT.

This clonotype was detected many times. The chain is built from TRBV6-1 and TRBJ2-1; 12 nucleotides line up with TRBD1. Trimming cost V 5 bases and J 6 bases; bases outside gene matches: 5. Germline-derived CDR1 and CDR2 are MNHNS and SASEGT. The CDR3 spans 15 residues. The CDR3 is CASSSPGQGANEQFF. The CDR3 DNA follows: TGTGCCAGCAGTTCCCCGGGACAGGGGGCCAATGAGCAGTTCTTC.

This clonotype was detected only a few times. The chain uses TRBV3-1 and TRBJ1-3; D not resolved. In germline, CDR1 is LGHDT, CDR2 YNNKEL (reference sequence). V gave up 1 base and J gave up 4 bases, with 5 bases separating them. The CDR3 covers 13 residues. CDR3 region: CASSQVGGNTIYF. CDR3 DNA sequence: TGTGCCAGCAGCCAAGTAGGGGGAAACACCATATATTTT.

At least ten counts were recorded for this clonotype. The chain has TRBV5-6 and TRBJ2-5; no reliable D call. There are 14 residues in the CDR3. The germline V gene encodes CDR1 SGHDT and CDR2 YYEEEE. Trimming pared 5 bases from V and 4 bases from J, leaving 15 bases between. The CDR3 bases are TGTGCCAGCAGTTCATGGGCAGAAGGAGAGACCCAGTACTTC. Encoded protein: CASSSWAEGETQYF.

The chain recombines TRBV19 with TRBJ2-3; 9 positions match TRBD1. CDR3 length equals 14 residues. Per the germline V gene, CDR1 is LNHDA and CDR2 is SQIVND (reference sequence). V shed 5 bases, J shed 4 bases, and the junction held 4 bases outside the gene matches. The CDR3 sequence: CASSPQGASDTQYF. Written as DNA, the CDR3 is TGTGCCAGTAGTCCACAGGGGGCCTCAGATACGCAGTATTTT. The full variable domain, completed using reference TRBV19 and TRBJ2-3, is DGGITQSPKYLFRKEGQNVTLSCEQNLNHDAMYWYRQDPGQGLRLIYYSQIVNDFQKGDIAEGYSVSREKKESFPLTVTSAQKNPTAFYLCASSPQGASDTQYFGPGTRLTVL.

This clonotype occurred many times. V gene TRBV7-8 combines with J gene TRBJ2-1; D is undetermined. Germline CDR1 SGHVS, CDR2 FQNEAQ. The length of the CDR3 is 17 residues. V lost 2 bases, J lost 0 bases, and 14 bases lay in between. Written as DNA, the CDR3 is TGTGCCAGCAGCTTATCCGCTCGGACGGGCTCCTACAATGAGCAGTTCTTC. Its protein is CASSLSARTGSYNEQFF.

This clonotype was counted many times. This sequence joins TRBV24-1 and TRBJ2-3; D might be TRBD2 (6 bases). CDR1 and CDR2 (germline): KGHDR, SFDVKD. This CDR3 contains 16 residues. Trimming stripped 3 bases from V and 2 bases from J, with 14 bases between. CDR3 loop: CATSDPLAEVTDTQYF. The CDR3 DNA reads as TGTGCCACCAGTGATCCACTAGCAGAAGTCACAGATACGCAGTATTTT.

This clonotype has a count of ten or more. The V gene is TRBV7-3, the J gene TRBJ2-5; 10 bases map to TRBD1. With V trimmed by 5 bases and J by 2 bases, 5 bases remained unmatched. The germline V gene encodes CDR1 SGHTA and CDR2 FQGTGA. CDR3 length: 15 amino acids. The DNA for the CDR3 is TGTGCCAGCAGCCCGACAGGGGGCTGGCAAGAGACCCAGTACTTC. Its translation is CASSPTGGWQETQYF.

The chain combines TRBV3-1 with TRBJ1-1; D unclear. The CDR3 extends over 14 amino acids. Trimming pared 4 bases from V and 4 bases from J, leaving 13 bases between. Per germline, CDR1 LGHDT and CDR2 YNNKEL (reference sequence). The CDR3, as DNA: TGTGCCAGCAGCCCGTCAACAGTGAGCACTGAAGCTTTCTTT. Translated, it gives CASSPSTVSTEAFF.

The CDR3 here is CASSPPGQGPYEQYF. CDR3 DNA sequence: TGTGCCAGCAGCCCCCCGGGACAGGGGCCCTACGAGCAGTACTTC. J is TRBJ2-7 and V is TRBV3-1; 10 bases line up with TRBD1. Unmatched junction bases numbered 5, after V lost 4 bases and J lost 2 bases. CDR1 and CDR2 from the germline V gene are LGHDT and YNNKEL (reference sequence). The CDR3 consists of 15 residues.

A few counts support this clonotype. V gene TRBV30 combines with J gene TRBJ1-2, with TRBD1 matching over 8 bases. Germline V CDR1 and CDR2: GTSNPN, SVGIG (reference sequence). The V gene end was trimmed by 1 base and the J gene end by 6 bases; junction bases not matched to a gene: 7. The CDR3 is 14 amino acids. The CDR3 sequence is CAWSDAWTGNGYTF. The CDR3 DNA reads TGTGCCTGGAGTGACGCATGGACAGGGAATGGCTACACCTTC.

This chain links TRBV20-1 with TRBJ2-2; tentatively, D is TRBD2 (6 bases). The CDR3 is made up of 13 amino acids. From germline, CDR1 is DFQATT and CDR2 SNEGSKA (reference sequence). Trimming pared 4 bases from V and 5 bases from J, leaving 11 bases between. CDR3 in amino acids: CSATGTGTGELFF. The CDR3 DNA follows: TGCAGTGCTACCGGGACTGGAACCGGGGAGCTGTTTTTT.

This clonotype was seen only a few times. V gene TRBV15 combines with J gene TRBJ1-1; weak D call: TRBD1 (5 bases). The CDR3 is 16 residues long. Deletions cut 0 bases from V and 7 bases from J, with 18 bases between. Germline V gene data show CDR1 as LNHNV and CDR2 as YYDKDF (reference sequence). The CDR3 DNA reads as TGTGCCACCAGCAGAGATTTAGAGTTCGGGGCAGGTGAAGCTTTCTTT. Its translation: CATSRDLEFGAGEAFF.

This clonotype has ten or more counts. J is TRBJ1-5 and V is TRBV7-2, with TRBD1 identical over 7 bases. With 5 bases clipped from V and 1 base from J, the junction kept 2 bases outside the gene matches. Germline V gene sequence: CDR1 SGHTA, CDR2 FQGNSA. There are 14 residues in the CDR3. The CDR3 nucleotides are TGTGCCAGCAGCCCAGGGGGGAGCAATCAGCCCCAGCATTTT. This translates into CASSPGGSNQPQHF.

Ten or more counts support this clonotype. The chain combines TRBV9 with TRBJ2-1; 8 positions agree with TRBD2. The J segment lost 5 bases and the V segment lost 0 bases, leaving 4 bases of the junction unmatched. Germline CDR1 SGDLS, CDR2 YYNGEE. The CDR3 runs 15 residues. The CDR3 nucleotides are TGTGCCAGCAGCGTAGCAAGCGGGGGAAACAATGAGCAGTTCTTC. It specifies CASSVASGGNNEQFF. The full variable domain, completed using reference TRBV9 and TRBJ2-1, is DSGVTQTPKHLITATGQRVTLRCSPRSGDLSVYWYQQSLDQGLQFLIQYYNGEERAKGNILERFSAQQFPDLHSELNLSSLELGDSALYFCASSVASGGNNEQFFGPGTRLTVL.

Note on this clonotype: A much larger clone differs from this one at a single base, so this may be a read error. The CDR3 bases are TGTGCCAGCAGGGGATTAGCGGGACATGAGCAGTTCTTC. Translated: CASRGLAGHEQFF. The chain combines TRBV7-2 with TRBJ2-1; the match to TRBD2 covers 8 bases. J was trimmed by 8 bases and V by 6 bases; bases with no gene match: 6. Looked up from germline, CDR1 is SGHTA and CDR2 is FQGNSA. The CDR3 length is 13 residues.

This clonotype was seen many times. The chain recombines TRBV7-2 with TRBJ2-1; 13 bases are a match to TRBD2. Germline lookup yields CDR1 SGHTA and CDR2 FQGNSA. The CDR3 is made up of 17 amino acids. Trimming cost V 5 bases and J 6 bases; bases outside gene matches: 10. In DNA, the CDR3 is TGTGCCAGCAGCCCCCAGAAGGGACTAGCGGGGCCCAATGAGCAGTTCTTC. This encodes CASSPQKGLAGPNEQFF.